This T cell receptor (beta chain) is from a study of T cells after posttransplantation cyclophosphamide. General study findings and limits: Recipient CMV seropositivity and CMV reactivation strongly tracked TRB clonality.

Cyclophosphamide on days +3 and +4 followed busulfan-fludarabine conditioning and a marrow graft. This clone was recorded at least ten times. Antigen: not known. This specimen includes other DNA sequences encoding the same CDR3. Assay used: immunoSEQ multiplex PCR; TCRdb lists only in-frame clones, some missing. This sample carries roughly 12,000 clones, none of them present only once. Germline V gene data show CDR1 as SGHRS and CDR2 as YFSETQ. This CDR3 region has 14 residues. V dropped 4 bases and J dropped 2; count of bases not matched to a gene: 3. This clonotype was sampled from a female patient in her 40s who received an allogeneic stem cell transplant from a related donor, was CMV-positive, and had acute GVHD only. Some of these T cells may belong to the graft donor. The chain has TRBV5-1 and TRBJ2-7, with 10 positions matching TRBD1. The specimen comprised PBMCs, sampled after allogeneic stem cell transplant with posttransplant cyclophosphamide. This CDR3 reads CASSEGTGAYEQYF. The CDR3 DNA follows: TGCGCCAGCAGCGAAGGGACAGGGGCCTACGAGCAGTACTTC.